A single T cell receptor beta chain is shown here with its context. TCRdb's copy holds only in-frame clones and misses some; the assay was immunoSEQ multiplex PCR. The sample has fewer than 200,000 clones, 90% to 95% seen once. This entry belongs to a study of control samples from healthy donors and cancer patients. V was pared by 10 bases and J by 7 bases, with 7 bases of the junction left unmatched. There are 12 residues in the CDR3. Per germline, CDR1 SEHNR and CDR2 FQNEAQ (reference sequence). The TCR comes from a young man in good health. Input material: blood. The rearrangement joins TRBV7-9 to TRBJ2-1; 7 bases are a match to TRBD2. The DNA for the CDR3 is TGTGCCATCCCCGGGGGAGGGAATGAGCAGTTCTTC. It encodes CAIPGGGNEQFF.